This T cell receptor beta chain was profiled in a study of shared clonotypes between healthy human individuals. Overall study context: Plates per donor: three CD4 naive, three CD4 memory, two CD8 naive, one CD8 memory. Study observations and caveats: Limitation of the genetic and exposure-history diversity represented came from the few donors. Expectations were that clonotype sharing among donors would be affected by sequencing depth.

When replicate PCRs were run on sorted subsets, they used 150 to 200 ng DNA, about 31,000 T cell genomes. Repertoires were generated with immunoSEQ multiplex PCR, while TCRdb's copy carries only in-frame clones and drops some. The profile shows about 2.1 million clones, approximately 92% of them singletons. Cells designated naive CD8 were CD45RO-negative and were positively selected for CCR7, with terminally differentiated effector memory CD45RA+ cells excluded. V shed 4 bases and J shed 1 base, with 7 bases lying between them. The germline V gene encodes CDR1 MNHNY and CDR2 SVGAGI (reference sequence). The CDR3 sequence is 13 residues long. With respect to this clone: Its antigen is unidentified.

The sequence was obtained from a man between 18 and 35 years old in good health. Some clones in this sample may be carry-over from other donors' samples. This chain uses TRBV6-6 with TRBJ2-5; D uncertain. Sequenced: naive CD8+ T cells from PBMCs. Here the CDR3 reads CASSSYSQETQYF. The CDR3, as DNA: TGTGCCAGCAGTTCCTACAGCCAAGAGACCCAGTACTTC.